The clone carrying this T cell receptor beta chain was observed a handful of times. CDR1 GTSNPN and CDR2 SVGIG come from the germline V gene (reference sequence). This CDR3 spans 14 amino acids. V lost 5 bases and J 5 bases, leaving 15 bases between the germline ends. Cohort placement rested on clinical history that participants reported themselves. Recovery meant two consecutive negative NP/OP PCR tests, professional clearance, or resolved symptoms. The data were taken from a study of blood T cell repertoires in COVID-19. Study background: The cDNA or gDNA used as material had been derived from T cells, B-cell-depleted T cells, or PBMCs.

Methods used by the authors: From reference gene primer amplification, estimates of nucleated cell counts were derived. Sequencing was performed with immunoSEQ multiplex PCR; in TCRdb, only in-frame clones are kept and a portion is missing. V and J calls and clone size are given by that table; D and trimming were obtained from the DNA. The profile shows hundreds of thousands of clones, 70% to 90% of them singletons. This chain joins TRBV30 and TRBJ1-4; unclear D gene. The TCR was taken from a man aged 35 to 55 who had recovered from COVID-19. Sequencing was performed on PBMCs or T cells enriched from blood (not recorded which). CDR3 coding DNA: TGTGCCTGGGCACCGGGAACTGGAAATGAAAAACTGTTTTTT. Translating it yields CAWAPGTGNEKLFF.